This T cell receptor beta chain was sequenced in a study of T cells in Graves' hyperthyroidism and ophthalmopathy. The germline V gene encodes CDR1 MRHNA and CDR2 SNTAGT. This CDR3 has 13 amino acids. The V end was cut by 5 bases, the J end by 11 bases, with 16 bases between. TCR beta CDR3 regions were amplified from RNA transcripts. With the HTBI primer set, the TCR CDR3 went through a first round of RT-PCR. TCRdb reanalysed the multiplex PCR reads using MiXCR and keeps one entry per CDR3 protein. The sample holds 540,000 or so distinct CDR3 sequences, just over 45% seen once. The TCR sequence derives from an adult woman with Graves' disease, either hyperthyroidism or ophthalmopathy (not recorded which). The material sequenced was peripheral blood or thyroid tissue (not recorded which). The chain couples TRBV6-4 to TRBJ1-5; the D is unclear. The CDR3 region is CASSTESSVTQHF. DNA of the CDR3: TGTGCCAGCAGTACAGAGTCATCGGTAACCCAGCATTTT.